A selection of T cell receptor beta chains follows, all from one sample in a study of lung T cells in sarcoidosis with Löfgren's syndrome. TCRdb itself ran the reads through MiXCR, one entry per CDR3 protein. The data contain about 19,000 distinct CDR3 sequences, about a fifth of them singletons. Sequencing was done on a sample of CD4+ T cells from PBMCs. The receptors derive from a human donor with sarcoidosis (Löfgren's syndrome or another form), or a control subject (not recorded which). CDR3s include the opening cysteine and the closing phenylalanine or tryptophan. Size is omitted from some rows. Given values are once, few, many or a class for expanded clones.

v_gene,abundance,j_gene,CDR3aa
TRBV11-2,.,TRBJ2-7,CASSASILEQYF
TRBV6-6,many,TRBJ2-6,CASSYPSSSSGANVLTF
TRBV29-1,.,TRBJ2-2,CSVSTGANTGELFF
TRBV7-9,many,TRBJ2-1,CASSRTTGEGYNEQFF
TRBV29-1,.,TRBJ2-1,CSVVLTGSPNEQFF
TRBV6-1,many,TRBJ1-1,CASSYPVLGQDFGPEAFF
TRBV30,.,TRBJ2-5,CAWNTGVQETRYF
TRBV7-9,few,TRBJ2-1,CASSRQGAGYNEQFF
TRBV30,.,TRBJ1-2,CAWSVSGPNYGYTF
TRBV12-3/TRBV12-4,many,TRBJ1-5,CASSSIPHFGQLDSNQPQHF
TRBV5-1,once,TRBJ1-1,CASSLVRGMDTEAFF
TRBV19,many,TRBJ2-5,CASSIATDQETQYF
TRBV20-1,many,TRBJ2-3,CSAAASGTSTDTQYF
TRBV2,.,TRBJ1-1,CASKNLLNTEAFF
TRBV28,many,TRBJ2-7,CASSASIIYEQYF
TRBV5-1,many,TRBJ1-1,CASSSRLNTEAFF
TRBV20-1,medium-sized,TRBJ2-1,CSALVRATHNEQFF
TRBV3-1,many,TRBJ2-3,CASSVHSTDTQYF
TRBV11-2,many,TRBJ2-3,CASSRNSGGVDTQYF
TRBV7-8,many,TRBJ2-5,CASSPHAGGGETQYF
TRBV28,.,TRBJ2-3,CANTTWAYTDTQYF
TRBV29-1,many,TRBJ2-5,CSAGQQETQYF
TRBV27,many,TRBJ2-1,CASSSISSYNEQFF
TRBV27,.,TRBJ1-1,CASRHRGRNTEAFF
TRBV3-1,.,TRBJ2-1,CASSQVLAGNERFF
TRBV15,.,TRBJ2-5,CATSRDLPGLAGVGQGTQYF
TRBV19,many,TRBJ2-4,CASSSGRALGSKNIQYF
TRBV29-1,many,TRBJ2-7,CSVEGLADEQYF
TRBV18,many,TRBJ2-5,CASSPPGLAHQETQYF
TRBV28,many,TRBJ1-2,CASSGNLGYYGYTF